This TCR beta chain was sequenced during a study of vaccination and CD4 T cells after COVID-19. Study at large: Post-COVID draws followed diagnosis by a median around 100 days (range 35 to 161).

Sequencing of cultured CD4+ T cell DNA used the Oncomine TCR Beta short-read assay. TCRdb re-called the PCR reads through MiXCR, storing one row per CDR3 protein. The profile shows over 14,000 distinct CDR3 sequences, roughly half of them singletons. Study results and limitations: It was found that, in convalescent patients, 304 of 307 vaccine-specific clones were spike mono-reactive.

As to this clonotype: Its cognate antigen is unknown.

CDR1 is KGHSH, CDR2 LQKENI, per germline. The V gene end was trimmed by 2 bases and the J gene end by 6 bases; junction bases not matched to a gene: 3. The CDR3 has 14 amino acids. Regarding treatment: roughly ten-day PBMC culture with coronavirus spike peptide pools or control peptides (ViraFEST assay). It was with 9 to 10 IU/ml IL-2 and 10 ug/ml peptide pools that roughly 2 million PBMCs per well were cultured. The gene calls are TRBV18 and TRBJ1-2; 10 bases are shared with TRBD1. Sequencing was done on a sample of CD4+ T cells from blood, cultured in vitro. This sequence originates from a human donor who had recovered from COVID-19. The chain's CDR3 is CASSPRTGGDGYTF. CDR3 coding DNA: TGTGCCAGCTCACCAAGGACAGGGGGGGATGGCTACACCTTC.